Shown below are 5 T cell receptor beta chains from a single sample sequenced in a study of T cells in Graves' hyperthyroidism and ophthalmopathy. Amplification of TCR beta CDR3 regions was performed using RNA transcripts as template. HTBI primers were the set used in a first-round RT-PCR of the TCR CDR3. One entry per CDR3 protein results from TCRdb running MiXCR on the multiplex PCR reads. The sample has roughly 290,000 distinct CDR3 sequences, 15% to 20% seen once. Sequencing was performed on blood. These receptors all come from a woman in her sixties or seventies with Graves' ophthalmopathy.

The sample holds many counts of this clonotype. This chain links TRBV7-2 with TRBJ1-5; 10 nucleotides line up with TRBD1. CDR3 length equals 15 residues. V shed 3 bases, J shed 7 bases, and the junction held 6 bases outside the gene matches. Germline loops: CDR1 SGHTA, CDR2 FQGNSA. In nucleotides, the CDR3 is TGTGCCAGCAGCTTTCGACAGGGGGCAGGACAGCCCCAGCATTTT. This gives the protein CASSFRQGAGQPQHF.

The chain has TRBV5-1 and TRBJ1-2; 10 nucleotides align to TRBD1. Germline lookup yields CDR1 SGHRS and CDR2 YFSETQ. Trimming cost V 4 bases and J 1 base; bases outside gene matches: 4. This CDR3 contains 15 residues. DNA of the CDR3: TGCGCCAGCAGCCTGACAGGGGGCCATAACTATGGCTACACCTTC. Translated, it gives CASSLTGGHNYGYTF.

This chain links TRBV25-1 with TRBJ2-2; 7 bases map to TRBD1. The ends lost 9 bases at V and 4 bases at J; junction bases unmatched: 14. The CDR3 totals 16 residues. CDR1 is MGHDK and CDR2 is SYGVNS in the germline V gene. The DNA for the CDR3 is TGTGCCAGTCTCTCCGACAGGGCAACCATCACCGGGGAGCTGTTTTTT. Its translation is CASLSDRATITGELFF.

This clonotype has at least ten counts. V and J are TRBV18 and TRBJ2-3; D is undetermined. Trimming removed 2 bases from V and 0 bases from J, with 3 bases in between. CDR1 KGHSH and CDR2 LQKENI come from the germline V gene. This CDR3 contains 13 residues. In nucleotides, the CDR3 is TGTGCCAGCTCACCAGATAGCACAGATACGCAGTATTTT. It encodes CASSPDSTDTQYF. Variable domain in full (rest from reference TRBV18 and TRBJ2-3): NAGVMQNPRHLVRRRGQEARLRCSPMKGHSHVYWYRQLPEEGLKFMVYLQKENIIDESGMPKERFSAEFPKEGPSILRIQQVVRGDSAAYFCASSPDSTDTQYFGPGTRLTVL.

V usage is TRBV20-1 and J usage is TRBJ2-5, with D possibly matching TRBD2 (6 bases). This CDR3 has 13 residues. Trimming stripped 3 bases from V and 1 base from J, with 9 bases between. CDR1 is DFQATT and CDR2 is SNEGSKA in the germline V gene (reference sequence). The CDR3 is CSASGDFQETQYF. The CDR3, as DNA: TGCAGTGCTAGTGGGGACTTCCAAGAGACCCAGTACTTC.